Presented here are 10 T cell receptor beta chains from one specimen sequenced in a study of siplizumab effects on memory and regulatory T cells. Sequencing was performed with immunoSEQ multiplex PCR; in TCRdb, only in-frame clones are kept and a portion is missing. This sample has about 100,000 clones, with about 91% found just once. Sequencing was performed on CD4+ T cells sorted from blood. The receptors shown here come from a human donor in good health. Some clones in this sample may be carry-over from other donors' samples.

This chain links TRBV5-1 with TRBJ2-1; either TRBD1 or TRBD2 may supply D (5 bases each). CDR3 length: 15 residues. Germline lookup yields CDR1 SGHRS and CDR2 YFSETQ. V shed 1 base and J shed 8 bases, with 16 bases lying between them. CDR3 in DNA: TGCGCCAGCAGCTTGACTGGCGACAGCGGCGATGAGCAGTTCTTC. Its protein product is CASSLTGDSGDEQFF.

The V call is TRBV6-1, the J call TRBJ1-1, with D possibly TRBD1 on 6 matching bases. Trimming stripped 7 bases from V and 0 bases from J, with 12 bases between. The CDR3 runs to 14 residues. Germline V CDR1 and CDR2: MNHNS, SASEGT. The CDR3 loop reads CASILDSLNTEAFF. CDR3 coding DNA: TGTGCCAGCATACTGGACAGTTTGAACACTGAAGCTTTCTTT.

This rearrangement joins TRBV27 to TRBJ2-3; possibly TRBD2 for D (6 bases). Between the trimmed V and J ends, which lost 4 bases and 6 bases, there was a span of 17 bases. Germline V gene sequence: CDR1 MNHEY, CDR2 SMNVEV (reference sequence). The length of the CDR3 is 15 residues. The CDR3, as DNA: TGTGCCAGCAGTTCCACCTGGGGACTTAGGGATACGCAGTATTTT. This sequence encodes CASSSTWGLRDTQYF.

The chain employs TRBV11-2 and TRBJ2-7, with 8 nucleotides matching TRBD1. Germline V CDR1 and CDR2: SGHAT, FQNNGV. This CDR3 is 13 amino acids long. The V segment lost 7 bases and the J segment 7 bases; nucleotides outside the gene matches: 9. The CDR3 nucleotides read TGTGCCAGCACTACTCAGGGGGCACAGGAGCAGTACTTC. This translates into CASTTQGAQEQYF.

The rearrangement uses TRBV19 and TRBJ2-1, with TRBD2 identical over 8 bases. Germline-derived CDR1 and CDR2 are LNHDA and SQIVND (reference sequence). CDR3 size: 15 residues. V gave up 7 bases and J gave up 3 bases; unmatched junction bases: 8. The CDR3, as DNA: TGTGCCAGTAATTCCGCGGGAGGCAACTACAATGAGCAGTTCTTC. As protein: CASNSAGGNYNEQFF.

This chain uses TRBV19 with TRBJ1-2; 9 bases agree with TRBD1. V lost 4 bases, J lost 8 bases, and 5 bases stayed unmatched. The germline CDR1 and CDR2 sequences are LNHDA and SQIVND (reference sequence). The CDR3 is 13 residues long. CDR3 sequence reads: CASSTRQGGGYTF. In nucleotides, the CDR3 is TGTGCCAGTAGTACGCGACAGGGGGGCGGCTACACCTTC.

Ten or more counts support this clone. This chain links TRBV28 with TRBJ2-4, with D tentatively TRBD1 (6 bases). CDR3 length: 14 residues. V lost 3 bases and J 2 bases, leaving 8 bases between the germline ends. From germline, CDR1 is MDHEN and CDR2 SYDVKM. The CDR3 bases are TGTGCCAGCAGTTTCGACAGGTCCAAAAACATTCAGTACTTC. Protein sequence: CASSFDRSKNIQYF. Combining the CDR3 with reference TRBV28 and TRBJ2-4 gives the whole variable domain DVKVTQSSRYLVKRTGEKVFLECVQDMDHENMFWYRQDPGLGLRLIYFSYDVKMKEKGDIPEGYSVSREKKERFSLILESASTNQTSMYLCASSFDRSKNIQYFGAGTRLSVL.

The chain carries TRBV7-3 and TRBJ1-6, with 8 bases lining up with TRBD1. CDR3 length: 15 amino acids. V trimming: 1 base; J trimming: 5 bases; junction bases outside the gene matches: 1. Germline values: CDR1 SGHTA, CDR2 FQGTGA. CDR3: CASSLMGQDNSPLHF. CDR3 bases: TGTGCCAGCAGCTTAATGGGACAGGATAATTCACCCCTCCACTTT.

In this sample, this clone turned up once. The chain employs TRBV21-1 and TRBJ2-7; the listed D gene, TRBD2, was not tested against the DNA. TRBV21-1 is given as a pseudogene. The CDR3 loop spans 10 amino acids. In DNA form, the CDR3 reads TGTGCCAGCACCCGAGGGGAGCAGTACTTC. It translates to CASTRGEQYF.

The DNA for the CDR3 is TGCAGCGTTGAGATGCGACTAGCTCACAAGAACCCTTCCTACGAGCAGTACTTC. Amino acids: CSVEMRLAHKNPSYEQYF. J is TRBJ2-7 and V is TRBV29-1, with 7 bases fitting TRBD2. Germline assignment: CDR1 SQVTM and CDR2 ANQGSEA. The CDR3 is 18 residues long. The V and J ends lost 3 bases and 1 base, in that order; junction bases with no gene match: 18.